These T cell receptor beta chains were read from a single sample in a study of control samples from healthy donors and cancer patients. The assay was immunoSEQ multiplex PCR, and TCRdb's table has in-frame clones only and misses some. The table records about 120,000 clones, around 93% of them present only once. Input material: blood. These receptors all stem from a woman aged 45-59 years in good health. CDR3s include the opening cysteine and the closing phenylalanine or tryptophan. A D gene is named only where the DNA matches it firmly. Clone size appears in some rows only: once, few, many, or a class for an expanded clone.

>TRBJ1-1|14|-|TRBV6-5|TRBD1
CASRRTGSPPEAFF
TGTGCCAGCAGAAGGACAGGGTCCCCCCCTGAAGCTTTCTTT
>TRBJ2-7|20|-|TRBV15|TRBD2
CATLPRIRVSGRGDTYEQYF
TGTGCCACCCTGCCTCGTATTCGGGTTAGCGGGAGAGGGGATACCTACGAGCAGTACTTC
>TRBJ1-2|13|-|TRBV5-1|TRBD1
CASSGGQGIGYTF
TGCGCCAGCAGCGGGGGACAGGGGATAGGCTACACCTTC
>TRBJ2-7|15|-|TRBV4-1|TRBD2
CASSPRAGPSYEQYF
TGCGCCAGCAGCCCCCGAGCGGGACCCTCCTACGAGCAGTACTTC
>TRBJ1-4|13|-|TRBV7-8|-
CASSSKTAGELFF
TGTGCCAGCAGCTCGAAAACCGCAGGTGAACTGTTTTTT
>TRBJ2-1|17|-|TRBV4-1|TRBD1
CASSLQLQGVSYNEQFF
TGCGCCAGCAGCTTACAGCTACAGGGGGTATCCTACAATGAGCAGTTCTTC
>TRBJ2-1|14|-|TRBV19|TRBD1
CASSYDRELGEQFF
TGTGCCAGTAGTTATGACAGGGAGTTGGGTGAGCAGTTCTTC
>TRBJ1-2|13|-|TRBV27|-
CASSLDRNYGYTF
TGTGCCAGCAGTTTAGACAGGAACTATGGCTACACCTTC
>TRBJ1-3|13|-|TRBV19|-
CASSPGLGNTIYF
TGTGCCAGTAGTCCGGGCCTTGGAAACACCATATATTTT
>TRBJ1-1|15|-|TRBV15|-
CATSGPGQKGTEAFF
TGTGCCACCAGCGGACCGGGACAAAAGGGGACTGAAGCTTTCTTT
>TRBJ2-7|19|-|TRBV11-2|TRBD1
CASSSTKGTGALLDYEQYF
TGTGCCAGCAGCTCAACTAAGGGGACAGGGGCGCTCCTAGACTACGAGCAGTACTTC
>TRBJ1-2|13|once|TRBV12-3/TRBV12-4|-
CASSLQGVGGYTF
TGTGCCAGCAGTTTACAGGGAGTCGGGGGCTACACCTTC
>TRBJ1-1|15|-|TRBV5-6|TRBD1
CASSRMTGLNTEAFF
TGTGCCAGCAGCCGTATGACAGGGTTGAACACTGAAGCTTTCTTT
>TRBJ2-1|16|few|TRBV15|-
CATSRENGIPYNEQFF
TGTGCCACCAGCAGAGAGAACGGCATCCCCTACAATGAGCAGTTCTTC
>TRBJ1-5|14|-|TRBV5-6|-
CASSNPGVDQPQHF
TGTGCCAGCAGCAACCCGGGAGTGGATCAGCCCCAGCATTTT
>TRBJ2-7|14|-|TRBV5-4|TRBD2
CASSRERGTYEQYF
TGTGCCAGCAGCCGGGAGCGGGGCACCTACGAGCAGTACTTC
>TRBJ1-1|15|-|TRBV6-5|-
CASRESFLLNTEAFF
TGTGCCAGCAGAGAGTCCTTCCTCTTGAACACTGAAGCTTTCTTT
>TRBJ2-3|13|-|TRBV9|-
CASSFSNTDTQYF
TGTGCCAGCAGCTTCTCGAATACAGATACGCAGTATTTT
>TRBJ1-5|13|few|TRBV12-5|-
CASGFQDGQPQHF
TGTGCTAGTGGTTTTCAGGACGGGCAGCCCCAGCATTTT
>TRBJ1-2|13|-|TRBV18|TRBD1
CASSRQGDYGYTF
TGTGCCAGCTCACGACAGGGAGACTATGGCTACACCTTC
>TRBJ1-2|18|-|TRBV28|-
CASRSILGGQGRSYGYTF
TGTGCCAGCAGATCGATCTTAGGCGGGCAGGGACGTAGCTATGGCTACACCTTC
>TRBJ2-1|14|-|TRBV5-1|TRBD1
CASRGTGGYNEQFF
TGCGCCAGCAGAGGGACAGGGGGCTACAATGAGCAGTTCTTC
>TRBJ2-5|17|-|TRBV10-1|TRBD1
CASSESPGQDNGETQYF
TGCGCCAGCAGTGAGTCGCCCGGACAGGACAATGGGGAGACCCAGTACTTC
>TRBJ1-1|13|-|TRBV6-1|-
CASSEPTRTEAFF
TGTGCCAGCAGTGAGCCAACCCGAACTGAAGCTTTCTTT
>TRBJ1-5|15|-|TRBV18|-
CASSPGQGINQPQHF
TGTGCCAGCTCACCGGGGCAGGGAATCAATCAGCCCCAGCATTTT
>TRBJ1-1|14|-|TRBV3-1/TRBV3-2|-
CASSPRPVDTEAFF
TGTGCCAGCAGCCCCCGGCCCGTGGACACTGAAGCTTTCTTT
>TRBJ1-3|15|-|TRBV18|TRBD1
CASSPMGQGVNTIYF
TGTGCCAGCTCGCCAATGGGACAGGGTGTAAACACCATATATTTT
>TRBJ1-1|14|-|TRBV2|-
CASTYSGMNTEAFF
TGTGCCAGCACCTACTCGGGTATGAACACTGAAGCTTTCTTT
>TRBJ2-7|13|-|TRBV2|-
CASSSGILYEQYF
TGTGCCAGCAGTTCCGGGATTCTCTACGAGCAGTACTTC
>TRBJ1-6|15|-|TRBV6-5|-
CASSQFTSGNSPLHF
TGTGCCAGCAGCCAGTTCACATCAGGGAACTCACCCCTCCACTTT
>TRBJ1-3|17|-|TRBV9|-
CASSSRGQRPSGNTIYF
TGTGCCAGCAGCTCCCGCGGACAGCGCCCCTCTGGAAACACCATATATTTT
>TRBJ1-2|11|-|TRBV6-6|-
CASKLMGGYTF
TGTGCCAGCAAGTTAATGGGTGGCTACACCTTC
>TRBJ1-1|13|-|TRBV10-1|-
CASSGPGNPEAFF
TGCGCCAGCAGTGGGCCCGGGAACCCTGAAGCTTTCTTT
>TRBJ1-2|12|-|TRBV5-1|TRBD1
CASKTGSGGYTF
TGCGCCAGCAAGACAGGGTCAGGTGGCTACACCTTC
>TRBJ2-1|15|-|TRBV27|TRBD1
CASKGAGSSYNEQFF
TGTGCCAGCAAGGGGGCAGGGAGCTCCTACAATGAGCAGTTCTTC
>TRBJ2-7|16|once|TRBV19|TRBD2
CASSKTSGLLTYEQYF
TGTGCCAGTAGTAAGACTAGCGGGTTACTAACCTACGAGCAGTACTTC
>TRBJ2-1|15|-|TRBV5-4|-
CASSLYGNIYNEQFF
TGTGCCAGCAGCTTGTACGGGAATATCTACAATGAGCAGTTCTTC